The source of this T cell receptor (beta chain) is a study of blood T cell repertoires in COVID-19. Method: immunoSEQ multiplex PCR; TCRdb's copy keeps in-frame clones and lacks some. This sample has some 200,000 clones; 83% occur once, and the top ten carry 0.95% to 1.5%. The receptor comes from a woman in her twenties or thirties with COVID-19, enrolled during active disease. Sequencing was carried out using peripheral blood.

The CDR3 coding sequence is TGTGCCAGCAGTTTGGGGGCCTACACTGAAGCTTTCTTT. Its protein is CASSLGAYTEAFF. The V gene is TRBV27, the J gene TRBJ1-1; D perhaps matches TRBD1 (6 bases). There are 13 residues in the CDR3. With 3 bases removed from V and 3 bases from J, the gap between germline ends came to 8 bases. The germline gives CDR1 MNHEY, CDR2 SMNVEV (reference sequence).